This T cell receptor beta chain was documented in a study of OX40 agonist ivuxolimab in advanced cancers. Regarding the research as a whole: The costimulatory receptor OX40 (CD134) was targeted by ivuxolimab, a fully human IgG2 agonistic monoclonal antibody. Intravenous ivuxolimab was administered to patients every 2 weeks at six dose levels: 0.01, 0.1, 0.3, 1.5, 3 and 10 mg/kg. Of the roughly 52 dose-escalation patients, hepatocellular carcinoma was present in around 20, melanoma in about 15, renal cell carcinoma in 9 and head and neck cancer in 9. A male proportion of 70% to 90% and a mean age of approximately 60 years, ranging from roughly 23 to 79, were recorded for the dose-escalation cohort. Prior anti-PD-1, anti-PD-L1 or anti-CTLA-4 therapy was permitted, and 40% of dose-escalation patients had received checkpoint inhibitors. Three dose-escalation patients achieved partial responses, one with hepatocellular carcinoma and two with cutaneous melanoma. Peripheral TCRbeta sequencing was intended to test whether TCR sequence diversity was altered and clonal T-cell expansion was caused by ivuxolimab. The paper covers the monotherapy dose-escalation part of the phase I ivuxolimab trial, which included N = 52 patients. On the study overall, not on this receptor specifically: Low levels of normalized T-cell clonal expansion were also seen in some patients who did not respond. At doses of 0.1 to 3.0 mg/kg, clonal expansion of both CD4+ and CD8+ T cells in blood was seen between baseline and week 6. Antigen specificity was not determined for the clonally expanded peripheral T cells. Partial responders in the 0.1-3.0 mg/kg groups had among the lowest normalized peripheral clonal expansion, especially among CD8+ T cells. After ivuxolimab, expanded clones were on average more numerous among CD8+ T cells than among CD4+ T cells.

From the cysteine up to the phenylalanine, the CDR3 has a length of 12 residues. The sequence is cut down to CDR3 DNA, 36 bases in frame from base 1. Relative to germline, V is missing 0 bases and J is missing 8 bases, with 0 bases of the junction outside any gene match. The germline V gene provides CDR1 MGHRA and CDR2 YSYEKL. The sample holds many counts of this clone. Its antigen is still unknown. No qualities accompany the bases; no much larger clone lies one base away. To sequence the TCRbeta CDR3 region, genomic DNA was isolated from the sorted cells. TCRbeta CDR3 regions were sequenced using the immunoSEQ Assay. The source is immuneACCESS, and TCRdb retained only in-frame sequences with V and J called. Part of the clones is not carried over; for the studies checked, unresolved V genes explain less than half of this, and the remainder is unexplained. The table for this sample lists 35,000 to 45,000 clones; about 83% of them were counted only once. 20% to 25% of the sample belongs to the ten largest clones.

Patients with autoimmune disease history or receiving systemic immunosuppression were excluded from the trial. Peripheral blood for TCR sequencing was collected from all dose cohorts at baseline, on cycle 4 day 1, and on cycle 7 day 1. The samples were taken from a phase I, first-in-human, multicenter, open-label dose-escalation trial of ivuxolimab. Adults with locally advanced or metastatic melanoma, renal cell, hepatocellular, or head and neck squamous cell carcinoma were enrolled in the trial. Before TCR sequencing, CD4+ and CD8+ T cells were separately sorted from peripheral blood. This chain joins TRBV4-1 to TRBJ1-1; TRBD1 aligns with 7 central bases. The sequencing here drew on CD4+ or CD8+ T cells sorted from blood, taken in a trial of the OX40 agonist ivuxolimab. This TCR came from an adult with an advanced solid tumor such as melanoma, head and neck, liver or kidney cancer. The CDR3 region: CASSQEQGEAFF. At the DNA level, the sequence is TGCGCCAGCAGCCAAGAACAGGGGGAAGCTTTCTTT.